This TCR beta chain was found in a study of blood T cell repertoires in COVID-19. The method was immunoSEQ multiplex PCR; TCRdb's version includes in-frame clones alone and lacks a portion of them. The sample contains 150,000 or so clones, 84% of which appear only once. Germline CDR1 is GTSNPN and CDR2 is SVGIG (reference sequence). V shed 1 base, J shed 2 bases, and the junction held 6 bases outside the gene matches. This CDR3 spans 16 amino acids. V is TRBV30 and J is TRBJ2-3, with 10 bases fitting TRBD1. Material: peripheral blood. The TCR sequence derives from a woman in her fifties or sixties in a cohort sampled during active or convalescent COVID-19. CDR3 amino acids: CAWSAWDRGSTDTQYF. In DNA form, the CDR3 reads TGTGCCTGGAGTGCATGGGACAGGGGCTCCACAGATACGCAGTATTTT.